The rows below give T cell receptor beta chains drawn from one sample of a study of early T cells in non-severe SARS-CoV-2 infection. MiXCR, run by TCRdb on the 5' RACE reads, gives a single entry per CDR3 protein. The data hold more than 65,000 distinct CDR3 sequences, with roughly 14% observed a single time. Specimen: whole blood, collected at baseline. Receptors were obtained from an adult who was a healthcare worker with PCR-confirmed SARS-CoV-2 infection or an uninfected control (not recorded which). Each CDR3 is given with its conserved first and last residue. A D gene is named only where the DNA matches it firmly. Only part of the rows carry a size: once, few, many, or a class if the clone is expanded.

>NA|few|TRBV7-9|TRBJ2-7
CASMPPTNEQYF
TGTGCCAGCATGCCCCCTACCAACGAGCAGTACTTC
>TRBD2|NA|TRBV7-6|TRBJ2-7
CASSLEGAGTSGTYEQYF
TGTGCCAGCAGCTTAGAAGGGGCCGGGACTAGCGGGACCTACGAGCAGTACTTC
>TRBD2|NA|TRBV13|TRBJ2-7
CVSSLEAGTEEQYF
TGTGTCAGCAGCTTAGAAGCGGGAACTGAAGAGCAGTACTTC
>NA|many|TRBV4-2|TRBJ2-7
CASSPPVASSYEQYF
TGTGCCAGCAGCCCGCCGGTCGCGAGCTCCTACGAGCAGTACTTC
>NA|many|TRBV7-9|TRBJ1-6
CASSFGPGDSPLHF
TGTGCCAGCAGCTTTGGACCGGGGGATTCACCCCTCCACTTT
>NA|many|TRBV2|TRBJ1-1
CASSQTGPEAFF
TGTGCCAGCAGTCAAACAGGGCCTGAAGCTTTCTTT
>NA|NA|TRBV5-6|TRBJ2-5
CASSLNLQETQYF
TGTGCCAGCAGCTTGAACCTCCAAGAGACCCAGTACTTC
>TRBD1|few|TRBV6-4|TRBJ2-3
CASSDQGGTDTQYF
TGTGCCAGCAGCGATCAGGGGGGCACAGATACGCAGTATTTT
>TRBD1|NA|TRBV28|TRBJ2-7
CASSPSGQGEIYEQYF
TGTGCCAGCAGTCCATCTGGACAGGGGGAAATCTACGAGCAGTACTTC
>NA|many|TRBV20-1|TRBJ2-1
CSARVRASGESNEQFF
TGCAGTGCTAGGGTACGCGCGTCCGGGGAGAGCAATGAGCAGTTCTTC
>NA|many|TRBV3-1|TRBJ1-1
CASSQTNTNTEAFF
TGTGCCAGCAGCCAAACCAACACGAACACTGAAGCTTTCTTT
>NA|NA|TRBV5-1|TRBJ2-2
CASSDPNTGELFF
TGCGCCAGCTCGGACCCGAACACCGGGGAGCTGTTTTTT
>NA|NA|TRBV24-1|TRBJ2-1
CATSEPRASTSNEQFF
TGTGCCACCAGTGAGCCTCGGGCCTCGACAAGTAATGAGCAGTTCTTC
>NA|few|TRBV16|TRBJ1-1
CASSQTWENTEAFF
TGTGCCAGCAGCCAGACGTGGGAGAACACTGAAGCTTTCTTT
>NA|many|TRBV20-1|TRBJ2-1
CSAGPTSSYNEQFF
TGCAGTGCTGGACCCACATCCAGCTACAATGAGCAGTTCTTC
>TRBD2|many|TRBV28|TRBJ2-7
CASSERLAGVFEQYF
TGTGCCAGCAGCGAGAGACTAGCGGGAGTGTTCGAGCAGTACTTC
>NA|many|TRBV12-3/TRBV12-4|TRBJ2-5
CASSFPETQYF
TGTGCCAGCAGTTTCCCAGAGACCCAGTACTTC
>TRBD2|NA|TRBV14|TRBJ2-3
CASSRLAGNTDTQYF
TGTGCCAGCAGTCGACTAGCGGGAAACACAGATACGCAGTATTTT
>NA|few|TRBV5-1|TRBJ2-1
CASSLDPGTYNEQFF
TGCGCCAGCAGCTTGGATCCAGGGACCTACAATGAGCAGTTCTTC
>NA|NA|TRBV27|TRBJ2-1
CASSLSSPYNEQFF
TGTGCCAGCAGTTTATCTAGTCCTTACAATGAGCAGTTCTTC
>NA|few|TRBV20-1|TRBJ2-7
CSVDRTDYEQYF
TGCAGTGTAGACCGTACTGACTACGAGCAGTACTTC
>TRBD1|many|TRBV7-6|TRBJ2-1
CASSSRTGGLYNEQFF
TGTGCCAGCAGCTCTAGGACAGGGGGCTTATACAATGAGCAGTTCTTC
>NA|NA|TRBV21-1|TRBJ2-1
CALNVGLAGNNEQFF
TGTGCCCTCAACGTGGGACTAGCGGGTAACAATGAGCAGTTCTTC
>NA|many|TRBV6-5|TRBJ2-1
CASRRGSQSPSYNEQFF
TGTGCCAGCAGAAGGGGCAGTCAGTCCCCTAGCTACAATGAGCAGTTCTTC
>TRBD1|once|TRBV6-1|TRBJ1-5
CASNAGQGRNQPQHF
TGTGCCAGCAACGCCGGACAGGGACGCAATCAGCCCCAGCATTTT
>NA|few|TRBV20-1|TRBJ1-3
CSARTSSYSGNTIYF
TGCAGTGCTAGGACATCCTCATACTCTGGAAACACCATATATTTT
>NA|NA|TRBV28|TRBJ2-1
CASSGAFRDEQFF
TGTGCCAGCAGCGGTGCGTTTAGGGATGAGCAGTTCTTC
>TRBD2|NA|TRBV28|TRBJ2-5
CASSPGRAQYF
TGTGCCAGCAGTCCCGGGAGGGCCCAGTACTTC
>NA|medium-sized|TRBV2|TRBJ2-5
CAGRKTSQETQYF
TGTGCCGGTCGGAAGACTAGCCAAGAGACCCAGTACTTC
>NA|many|TRBV28|TRBJ2-1
CASSSPTPLLYNEQFF
TGTGCCAGCAGTTCCCCGACTCCCCTCCTATACAATGAGCAGTTCTTC
>NA|NA|TRBV14|TRBJ2-1
CASSQGLYNEQFF
TGTGCCAGCAGCCAAGGTCTCTACAATGAGCAGTTCTTC
>NA|NA|TRBV28|TRBJ1-6
CASSPHTQGNSPLHF
TGTGCCAGCAGCCCCCACACCCAGGGAAATTCACCCCTCCACTTT
>NA|few|TRBV9|TRBJ2-5
CASSTLGETQYF
TGTGCCAGCAGCACACTAGGGGAGACCCAGTACTTC
>NA|few|TRBV6-1|TRBJ2-2
CASRLGASENTGELFF
TGTGCCAGCCGGTTGGGGGCTAGCGAAAACACCGGGGAGCTGTTTTTT
>NA|few|TRBV5-1|TRBJ2-7
CASSLGLTGSYEQYF
TGCGCCAGCAGCCTGGGACTGACGGGGTCGTACGAGCAGTACTTC
>TRBD1|few|TRBV5-4|TRBJ1-2
CASSHTGTGNYGYTF
TGTGCCAGCAGCCACACCGGGACAGGGAACTATGGCTACACCTTC